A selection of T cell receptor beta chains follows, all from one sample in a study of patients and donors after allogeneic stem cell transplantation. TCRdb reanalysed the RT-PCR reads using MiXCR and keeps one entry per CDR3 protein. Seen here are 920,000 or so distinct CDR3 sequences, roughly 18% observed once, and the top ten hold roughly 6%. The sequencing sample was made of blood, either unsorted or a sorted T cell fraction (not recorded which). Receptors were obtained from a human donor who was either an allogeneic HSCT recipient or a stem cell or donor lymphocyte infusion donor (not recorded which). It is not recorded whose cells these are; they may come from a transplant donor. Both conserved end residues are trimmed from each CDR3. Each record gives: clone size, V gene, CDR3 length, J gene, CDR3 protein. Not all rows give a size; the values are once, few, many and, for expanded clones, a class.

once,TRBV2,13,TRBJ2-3,ASSGSGGRADTQY
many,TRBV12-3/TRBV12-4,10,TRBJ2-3,AIQGSTDTQY
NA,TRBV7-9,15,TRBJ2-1,ASSPPQQGASHNEQF
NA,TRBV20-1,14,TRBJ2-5,SATPFGGGADETQY
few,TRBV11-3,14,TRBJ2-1,ASSLSGTSGINEQF
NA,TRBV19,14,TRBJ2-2,ASTLITGQGTGELF
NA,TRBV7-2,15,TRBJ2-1,ASSLGVAGALYNEQF
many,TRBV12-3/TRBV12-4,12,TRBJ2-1,ASSLRQGYNEQF
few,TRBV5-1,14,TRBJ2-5,ASSLRTEVAQETQY
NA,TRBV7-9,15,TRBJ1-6,ASSALRDFSYNSPLH
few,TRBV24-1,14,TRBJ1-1,ATSDIGLWGNTEAF
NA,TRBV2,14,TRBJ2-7,ASSEGRVLSSYEQY
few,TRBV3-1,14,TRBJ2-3,ASSLRRTDRTDTQY
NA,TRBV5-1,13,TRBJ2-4,ASTPDRTTKNIQY
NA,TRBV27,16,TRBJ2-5,ASRPLGQGARASETQY
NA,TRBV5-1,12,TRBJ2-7,ASSSTGDRGEQY
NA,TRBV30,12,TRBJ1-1,AWNTGGRDTEAF
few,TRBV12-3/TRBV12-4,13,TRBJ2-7,ASSLLERGSYEQY
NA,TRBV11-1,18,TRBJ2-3,ASSLASGQRLDRPTDTQY
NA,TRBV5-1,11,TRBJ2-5,ASSSGDQETQY
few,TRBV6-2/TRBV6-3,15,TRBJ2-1,ASSLSQSGGPYNEQF
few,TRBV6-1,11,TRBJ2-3,ASISLITDTQY
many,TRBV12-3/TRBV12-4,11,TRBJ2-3,ASSFSLEDTQY
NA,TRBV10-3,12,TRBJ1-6,AGRSNLYNSPLH